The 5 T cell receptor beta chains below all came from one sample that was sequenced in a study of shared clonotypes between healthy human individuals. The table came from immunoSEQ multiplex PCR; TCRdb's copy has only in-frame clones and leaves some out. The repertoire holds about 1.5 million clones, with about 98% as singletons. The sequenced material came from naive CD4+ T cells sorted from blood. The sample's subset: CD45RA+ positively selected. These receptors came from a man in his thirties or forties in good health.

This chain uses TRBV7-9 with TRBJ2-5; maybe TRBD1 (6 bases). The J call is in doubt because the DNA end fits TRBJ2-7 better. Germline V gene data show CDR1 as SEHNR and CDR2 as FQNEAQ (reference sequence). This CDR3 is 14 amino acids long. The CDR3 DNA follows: TGTGCCAGCACCGGGGCAGGGGCGGGCTACGAGCAGTACTTC. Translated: CASTGAGAGYEQYF.

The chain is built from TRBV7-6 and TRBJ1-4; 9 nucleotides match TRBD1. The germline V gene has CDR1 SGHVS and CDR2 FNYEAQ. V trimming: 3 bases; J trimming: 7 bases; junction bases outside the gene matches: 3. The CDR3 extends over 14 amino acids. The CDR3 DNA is TGTGCCAGCAGCTTCGGGACAGGGAGTGAAAAACTGTTTTTT. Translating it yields CASSFGTGSEKLFF.

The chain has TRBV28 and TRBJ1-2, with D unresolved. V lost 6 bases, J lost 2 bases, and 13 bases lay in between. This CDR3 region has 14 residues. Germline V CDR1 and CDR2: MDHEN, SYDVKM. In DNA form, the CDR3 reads TGTGCCAGCAGGCCCTCGGGCGGGAACTATGGCTACACCTTC. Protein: CASRPSGGNYGYTF.

CDR3 coding DNA: TGTGCCACCGGATTTCGGGATCCCAACACTGAAGCTTTCTTT. Translated, it gives CATGFRDPNTEAFF. The V and J genes are TRBV15 and TRBJ1-1, with D unclear. The ends were cut back, 8 bases at V and 2 bases at J, with 15 bases in the middle. Germline CDR1 LNHNV, CDR2 YYDKDF (reference sequence). CDR3 length: 14 residues.

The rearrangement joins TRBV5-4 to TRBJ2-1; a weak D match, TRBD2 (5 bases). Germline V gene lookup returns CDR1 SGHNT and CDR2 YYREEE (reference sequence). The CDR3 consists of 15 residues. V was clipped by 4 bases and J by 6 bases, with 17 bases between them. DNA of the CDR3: TGTGCCAGCAGCCCCATGGACTCGCGGTCCAATGAGCAGTTCTTC. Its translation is CASSPMDSRSNEQFF. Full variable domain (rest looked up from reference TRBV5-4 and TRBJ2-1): ETGVTQSPTHLIKTRGQQVTLRCSSQSGHNTVSWYQQALGQGPQFIFQYYREEENGRGNFPPRFSGLQFPNYSSELNVNALELDDSALYLCASSPMDSRSNEQFFGPGTRLTVL.